These 10 T cell receptor beta chains originate from one sample sequenced in a study of regulatory T cells in long-lasting Graves disease. The sample's time point: newly diagnosed GD, antithyroid drugs for less than 3 months. From RNA extracted from PBMCs, the TCR library was made. Both iRepertoire HTBI primers and Arm-PCR of CDR3 regions were used to build the TCR beta libraries. TCRdb passed the multiplex PCR reads through MiXCR, listing each CDR3 protein once. The table records 400,000 to 500,000 distinct CDR3 sequences, roughly 15% of them present only once. This sample also appeared in a second study, on T cells in Graves' hyperthyroidism and ophthalmopathy.

The input for sequencing was peripheral blood mononuclear cells (PBMCs), taken at new diagnosis, from a patient treated with antithyroid drugs. The receptors come from a woman in her 50s with Graves disease.

This clonotype appeared many times. The chain links TRBV12-3 or TRBV12-4 to TRBJ1-5; possibly TRBD1 for D (5 bases). Trimming removed 7 bases at V and 5 bases at J, with 18 bases between. This CDR3 comprises 15 residues. The CDR3 DNA sequence: TGTGCCAGCACCTCTGGGCAGGGTAGTTATCAGCCCCAGCATTTT. Translated: CASTSGQGSYQPQHF.

The chain employs TRBV3-1 and TRBJ2-5, with TRBD2 matching 9 bases. Germline CDR1 is LGHDT and CDR2 is YNNKEL (reference sequence). Trimming cost V 2 bases and J 5 bases; bases outside gene matches: 6. CDR3 size: 15 residues. CDR3 loop: CASSQSAGGLETQYF. The CDR3 bases are TGTGCCAGCAGCCAATCGGCGGGAGGGCTGGAGACCCAGTACTTC.

This clonotype was observed a few times. V usage is TRBV3-1 and J usage is TRBJ2-3; D is perhaps TRBD1 or TRBD2 (5 bases each). Germline-derived CDR1 and CDR2 are LGHDT and YNNKEL (reference sequence). Trimming left V 0 bases short and J 2 bases short, with 12 bases between. This CDR3 is built from 16 residues. The CDR3 loop reads CASSQDGAGTTDTQYF. The DNA of the CDR3 is TGTGCCAGCAGCCAAGATGGAGCAGGGACCACAGATACGCAGTATTTT.

This clonotype was observed a few times. This chain links TRBV6-1 with TRBJ1-2; 8 bases are shared with TRBD1. The germline CDR1 and CDR2 sequences are MNHNS and SASEGT. The CDR3 loop spans 13 amino acids. The junction had 3 bases not matched to a gene; V was cut back by 6 bases and J by 3 bases. The CDR3 protein is CASRAGQDYGYTF. CDR3 coding DNA: TGTGCCAGCAGGGCGGGACAGGACTATGGCTACACCTTC.

This clonotype was seen ten or more times. The rearrangement links TRBV7-2 to TRBJ1-1; 9 nucleotides agree with TRBD1. The CDR3 runs to 15 residues. J gave up 2 bases and V 5 bases, and 6 bases lay outside the gene matches. The germline V gene encodes CDR1 SGHTA and CDR2 FQGNSA. CDR3 protein: CASSTQGAENTEAFF. Here the CDR3 DNA reads TGTGCCAGCAGCACACAGGGGGCTGAAAACACTGAAGCTTTCTTT.

Many counts were recorded for this clonotype. This sequence joins TRBV10-1 and TRBJ1-5; no clear D gene. Germline V gene data show CDR1 as WNHNN and CDR2 as SYGVQD (reference sequence). The V gene lost 4 bases and the J gene lost 4 bases, with 17 bases spanning the gap. The CDR3 extends over 16 amino acids. The CDR3 region has the DNA TGCGCCAGCAGTGGTTTCGAGACACTGCCTAATCAGCCCCAGCATTTT. Translated, it gives CASSGFETLPNQPQHF.

The chain joins TRBV28 to TRBJ2-3; D is unclear. V lost 5 bases to trimming and J lost 0 bases, with 24 bases between them. This CDR3 has 19 amino acids. Germline V gives CDR1 MDHEN, CDR2 SYDVKM. The CDR3 reads CASSAYLAEDVLSTDTQYF. The CDR3 DNA reads as TGTGCCAGCAGTGCCTACCTCGCCGAGGACGTCCTTAGCACAGATACGCAGTATTTT.

The rearrangement uses TRBV13 and TRBJ1-2; D possibly corresponds to TRBD1 (5 bases). Germline V gene lookup returns CDR1 PRHDT and CDR2 FYEKMQ (reference sequence). The CDR3 totals 15 residues. V dropped 0 bases and J dropped 1 base, with 9 bases sitting between them. This CDR3 is CASSLGTGNNYGYTF. As DNA, the CDR3 is TGTGCCAGCAGCTTAGGTACAGGAAATAACTATGGCTACACCTTC.

The table lists this clonotype with many counts. This chain connects TRBV12-3 or TRBV12-4 to TRBJ1-1; D not certain. The CDR3 sequence is 15 residues long. Trimming pared 5 bases from V and 1 base from J, leaving 14 bases between. The CDR3 loop reads CASSLPFGGNTEAFF. The CDR3 DNA sequence: TGTGCCAGCAGTCTCCCCTTCGGCGGGAACACTGAAGCTTTCTTT.

This clonotype showed up many times. V usage is TRBV2 and J usage is TRBJ1-1, with TRBD1 identical over 7 bases. Losses at the gene ends were 5 bases for V and 8 bases for J; bases not matched to a gene: 2. Germline CDR1 SNHLY, CDR2 FYNNEI. The CDR3 spans 11 residues. The CDR3 nucleotides are TGTGCCAGCAGTCGGGACAGCGAAGCTTTCTTT. Its translation: CASSRDSEAFF.